These 23 T cell receptor beta chains share one sample of origin, sequenced in a study of cytomegalovirus exposure and HLA in healthy donors. Vbeta (60) and Jbeta (13) primers were used in the PCR. The data were produced by immunoSEQ multiplex PCR, yet TCRdb's version contains in-frame clones alone and is incomplete. The sample consists of roughly 220,000 clones, more than 65% of them appearing once. Material: PBMCs. These TCRs come from a woman aged 30 to 39 in good health and CMV-seronegative.

The table lists this clone with a count of one. This rearrangement joins TRBV19 to TRBJ2-5; perhaps TRBD2 as D (5 bases). CDR3 length equals 13 residues. V gave up 6 bases and J gave up 2 bases, with 10 bases separating them. Germline lookup yields CDR1 LNHDA and CDR2 SQIVND (reference sequence). CDR3 in amino acids: CASRLLGQETQYF. CDR3 DNA sequence: TGTGCCAGTAGACTACTAGGACAAGAGACCCAGTACTTC.

There are a few counts of this clone. Written as DNA, the CDR3 is TGTGCCAGCAGCTTTGCCCCACCCGGGACAGATGTTTATGGCTACACCTTC. It translates to CASSFAPPGTDVYGYTF. This rearrangement joins TRBV11-2 to TRBJ1-2; the match to TRBD1 covers 7 bases. The CDR3 runs 17 residues. Germline V gene lookup returns CDR1 SGHAT and CDR2 FQNNGV. The J segment lost 5 bases and the V segment lost 3 bases, leaving 15 bases of the junction unmatched.

The chain joins TRBV7-3 to TRBJ1-3, with 8 nucleotides matching TRBD1. This CDR3 has 15 residues. V lost 5 bases, J lost 2 bases, and 5 bases stayed unmatched. Germline lookup yields CDR1 SGHTA and CDR2 FQGTGA. The CDR3 protein is CASSPGTGAGNTIYF. CDR3 in DNA: TGTGCCAGCAGCCCAGGGACAGGCGCTGGAAACACCATATATTTT.

This clone was observed once. The chain uses TRBV6-4 and TRBJ1-1, with D perhaps TRBD1 (6 bases). V dropped 5 bases and J dropped 4 bases, with 14 bases sitting between them. CDR3 length: 14 amino acids. The germline V gene encodes CDR1 MRHNA and CDR2 SNTAGT. In DNA, the CDR3 is TGTGCCAGCAGTCCCACAGGGAAGGGCACTGAAGCTTTCTTT. This gives the protein CASSPTGKGTEAFF.

J is TRBJ1-2 and V is TRBV6-5, with 8 bases fitting TRBD1. CDR1 MNHEY and CDR2 SVGAGI come from the germline V gene. The CDR3 loop spans 14 amino acids. J lost 0 bases, V lost 5 bases, and 2 bases had no gene match. CDR3 amino acids: CASSQTGANYGYTF. The CDR3 DNA reads as TGTGCCAGCAGTCAGACAGGGGCTAACTATGGCTACACCTTC.

The V and J genes are TRBV6-5 and TRBJ1-1; weak D call: TRBD1 (5 bases). The germline V gene encodes CDR1 MNHEY and CDR2 SVGAGI. This CDR3 has 13 residues. Trimming took 8 bases from V and 0 from J, leaving 10 bases between them. This CDR3 is CASGAGMNTEAFF. CDR3 DNA: TGTGCCAGCGGGGCAGGGATGAACACTGAAGCTTTCTTT.

This clone came up once. The gene calls are TRBV6-6 and TRBJ2-5, with TRBD1 as a possible D gene (7 bases). The CDR3 sequence is 15 residues long. CDR1 is MNHNY, CDR2 SVGAGI, per germline (reference sequence). The ends were cut back, 0 bases at V and 2 bases at J, with 10 bases in the middle. The CDR3 here is CASSYSSGGQETQYF. Written as DNA, the CDR3 is TGTGCCAGCAGTTACTCGTCAGGGGGGCAAGAGACCCAGTACTTC.

This rearrangement joins TRBV14 to TRBJ1-4, with D unresolved. V was pared by 0 bases and J by 8 bases, with 10 bases between. Looked up from germline, CDR1 is SGHDN and CDR2 is FVKESK. The CDR3 sequence is 14 residues long. CDR3 sequence reads: CASSQDWEREKLFF. The CDR3 bases are TGTGCCAGCAGCCAAGATTGGGAGAGGGAAAAACTGTTTTTT.

V is TRBV4-1 and J is TRBJ1-2; 9 nucleotides align to TRBD1. Trimming cost V 6 bases and J 4 bases; bases outside gene matches: 9. The CDR3 length is 15 residues. In germline, CDR1 is MGHRA, CDR2 YSYEKL. CDR3 loop: CASSHPLQGAYGYTF. For the CDR3, the DNA is TGCGCCAGCAGTCATCCATTACAGGGGGCCTATGGCTACACCTTC.

A single count supports this clone. This chain connects TRBV29-1 to TRBJ1-1; D perhaps matches TRBD1 (5 bases). Germline V gene lookup returns CDR1 SQVTM and CDR2 ANQGSEA. The CDR3 runs 12 residues. Deletions cut 4 bases from V and 11 bases from J, with 17 bases between. The CDR3 DNA reads TGCAGCGTTGGCTGGAGGGAAGGGGACGCTTTCTTT. Amino acid sequence: CSVGWREGDAFF.

The chain uses TRBV5-4 and TRBJ2-2, with 9 bases aligning to TRBD2. Germline V gene data show CDR1 as SGHNT and CDR2 as YYREEE (reference sequence). CDR3 length equals 15 residues. V gave up 4 bases and J gave up 1 base; unmatched junction bases: 2. The CDR3 here is CASSKTSGNTGELFF. CDR3 DNA sequence: TGTGCCAGCAGCAAGACTAGCGGGAACACCGGGGAGCTGTTTTTT.

The rearrangement uses TRBV5-4 and TRBJ1-4, with D possibly TRBD1 on 5 matching bases. Trimming removed 4 bases at V and 0 bases at J, with 13 bases between. CDR3 length: 16 amino acids. CDR1 is SGHNT and CDR2 is YYREEE in the germline V gene (reference sequence). As DNA, the CDR3 is TGTGCCAGCAGCAGGGGAGGGATCTCAACTAATGAAAAACTGTTTTTT. Translating gives CASSRGGISTNEKLFF.

The CDR3 DNA follows: TGTGCCAGTTACAGGGGGCCGGCCGGGGAGCTGTTTTTT. This sequence encodes CASYRGPAGELFF. This chain links TRBV19 with TRBJ2-2, with 9 bases lining up with TRBD1. The germline V gene encodes CDR1 LNHDA and CDR2 SQIVND (reference sequence). V was pared by 8 bases and J by 6 bases, with 4 bases of the junction left unmatched. The CDR3 extends over 13 amino acids.

CDR3 coding DNA: TGTGCCTGGAGTGGAAGCGGGAGTGGGTGGGATACGCAGTATTTT. This translates into CAWSGSGSGWDTQYF. The J gene is TRBJ2-3, the V gene TRBV30, with 8 nucleotides matching TRBD2. The V gene's germline CDR1 is GTSNPN and CDR2 SVGIG (reference sequence). The CDR3 is made up of 15 amino acids. Trimming at V came to 1 base and at J to 6 bases, leaving 9 bases not matched to a gene. The variable domain in full, completed from reference TRBV30 and TRBJ2-3, reads SQTIHQWPATLVQPVGSPLSLECTVEGTSNPNLYWYRQAAGRGLQLLFYSVGIGQISSEVPQNLSASRPQDRQFILSSKKLLLSDSGFYLCAWSGSGSGWDTQYFGPGTRLTVL.

This clone was seen once. As DNA, the CDR3 is TGTGCCATCAGCAAAACGGTCTCTAGCAATCAGCCCCAGCATTTT. Protein: CAISKTVSSNQPQHF. The chain combines TRBV10-3 with TRBJ1-5; the D is unclear. The CDR3 contains 15 residues. Germline CDR1 and CDR2: ENHRY and SYGVKD. V dropped 6 bases and J dropped 0 bases, with 12 bases sitting between them.

The V call is TRBV7-9, the J call TRBJ1-3, with a tentative D call TRBD1 (6 bases). Trimming pared 7 bases from V and 0 bases from J, leaving 25 bases between. There are 19 residues in the CDR3. Germline V gives CDR1 SEHNR, CDR2 FQNEAQ (reference sequence). The CDR3 DNA reads as TGTGCCAGCAATGAGGCCACTTGGGGACAACCGACCTCTGGAAACACCATATATTTT. As protein: CASNEATWGQPTSGNTIYF.

The chain links TRBV6-5 to TRBJ1-2; 11 positions agree with TRBD1. The CDR3 consists of 16 residues. CDR1 MNHEY and CDR2 SVGAGI come from the germline V gene. Trimming removed 2 bases from V and 2 bases from J; junction bases left unmatched: 4. The CDR3 here is CASSYPRTGGNYGYTF. Here the CDR3 DNA reads TGTGCCAGCAGTTACCCTCGGACAGGGGGCAACTATGGCTACACCTTC.

The V gene is TRBV25-1, the J gene TRBJ1-2; 9 bases align to TRBD1. The ends lost 5 bases at V and 4 bases at J; junction bases unmatched: 5. CDR1 is MGHDK and CDR2 is SYGVNS in the germline V gene. The CDR3 extends over 14 amino acids. The CDR3 loop reads CASSRTGVGYGYTF. CDR3 DNA: TGTGCCAGCAGTAGGACAGGGGTAGGCTATGGCTACACCTTC.

This chain joins TRBV5-8 and TRBJ1-6; TRBD1 matches 8 bases. The CDR3 consists of 19 residues. Germline V gene lookup returns CDR1 SGHTS and CDR2 YDEGEE. V gave up 3 bases and J gave up 0 bases; unmatched junction bases: 11. CDR3 sequence reads: CASSSPGQVPSSYNSPLHF. CDR3 sequence (DNA): TGTGCCAGCAGCTCACCGGGACAGGTTCCTAGCTCCTATAATTCACCCCTCCACTTT.

This clone was detected a few times. The rearrangement joins TRBV5-6 to TRBJ2-7; a possible D gene is TRBD2 (6 bases). The CDR3 sequence is 14 residues long. CDR1 and CDR2 (germline): SGHDT, YYEEEE. The germline V and J ends were trimmed by 5 bases and 5 bases, with 17 bases remaining between them. For the CDR3, the DNA is TGTGCCAGCAGTTCCGGGACTCCCAGGGACGAGCAGTACTTC. Its translation is CASSSGTPRDEQYF.

This chain links TRBV5-1 with TRBJ2-3; 8 bases line up with TRBD2. The CDR3 is 16 residues long. The ends lost 0 bases at V and 2 bases at J; junction bases unmatched: 5. Germline loops: CDR1 SGHRS, CDR2 YFSETQ. CDR3: CASSLGGLAFTDTQYF. The DNA of the CDR3 is TGCGCCAGCAGCTTGGGTGGACTAGCCTTCACAGATACGCAGTATTTT.

J is TRBJ2-1 and V is TRBV9, with a possible D match to TRBD2 (6 bases). Germline CDR1 is SGDLS and CDR2 is YYNGEE. CDR3 length: 15 residues. Trimming removed 4 bases from V and 4 bases from J, with 15 bases in between. CDR3: CASSPSAAQYNEQFF. CDR3 nucleotide sequence: TGTGCCAGCAGCCCTAGCGCGGCCCAATACAATGAGCAGTTCTTC.

In DNA, the CDR3 is TGTGCCAGCAGCGTAGCGGGTATGGCTAGCGGGGAGAATGAGCAGTTCTTC. This sequence encodes CASSVAGMASGENEQFF. This chain links TRBV9 with TRBJ2-1, with 9 bases fitting TRBD2. Germline V gives CDR1 SGDLS, CDR2 YYNGEE. The V and J ends lost 0 bases and 7 bases, in that order; junction bases with no gene match: 11. The CDR3 spans 17 residues.